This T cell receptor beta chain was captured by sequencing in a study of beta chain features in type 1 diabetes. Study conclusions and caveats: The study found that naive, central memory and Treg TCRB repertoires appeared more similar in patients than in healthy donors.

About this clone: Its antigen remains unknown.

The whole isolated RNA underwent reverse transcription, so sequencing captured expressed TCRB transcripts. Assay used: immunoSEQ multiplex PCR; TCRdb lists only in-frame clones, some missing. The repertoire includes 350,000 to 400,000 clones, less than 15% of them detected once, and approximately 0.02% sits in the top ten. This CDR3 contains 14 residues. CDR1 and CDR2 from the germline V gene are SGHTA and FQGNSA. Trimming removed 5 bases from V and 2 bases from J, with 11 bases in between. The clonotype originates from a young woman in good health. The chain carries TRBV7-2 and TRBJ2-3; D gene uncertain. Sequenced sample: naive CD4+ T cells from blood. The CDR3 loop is CASSMSEYTDTQYF. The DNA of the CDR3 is TGTGCCAGCAGCATGAGCGAGTACACAGATACGCAGTATTTT.